This T cell receptor beta chain originates from a study of T-cell reconstitution after alpha-beta-depleted transplantation in children. Findings and caveats of the study: Surviving recipient T cells and intrathymic progenitors accounted for some patients' high TCRbeta diversity at day 60. Hyperexpanded clones declined; after one year, newly produced T cells mostly supplied diversity. Alpha-beta T cells about two months after transplant reportedly derived from several hundred expanded graft clones.

The CDR3 is 14 amino acids. Germline V gene sequence: CDR1 SGHDT, CDR2 YYEEEE. J lost 4 bases, V lost 5 bases, and 8 bases had no gene match. This clonotype was detected a few times. Its antigen is unidentified. Unique molecular identifiers were used to barcode this TCRbeta library. MiXCR, applied by TCRdb to the PCR reads, yields one record per CDR3 protein. This sample has about 870,000 distinct CDR3 sequences, with approximately 15% found just once. Sample: PBMCs, mostly from graft donor cells, taken 360 days after TCRalphabeta/CD19-depleted stem cell transplant. This sequence joins TRBV5-6 and TRBJ2-7, with 8 bases identical to TRBD1. This clonotype originated in a male patient younger than 18 who had a stem cell transplant for acute lymphoblastic leukemia, so the T cells may come from the graft donor. CDR3 protein: CASRAQGAEYEQYF. The CDR3 DNA reads as TGTGCCAGCAGGGCCCAGGGGGCGGAATACGAGCAGTACTTC.